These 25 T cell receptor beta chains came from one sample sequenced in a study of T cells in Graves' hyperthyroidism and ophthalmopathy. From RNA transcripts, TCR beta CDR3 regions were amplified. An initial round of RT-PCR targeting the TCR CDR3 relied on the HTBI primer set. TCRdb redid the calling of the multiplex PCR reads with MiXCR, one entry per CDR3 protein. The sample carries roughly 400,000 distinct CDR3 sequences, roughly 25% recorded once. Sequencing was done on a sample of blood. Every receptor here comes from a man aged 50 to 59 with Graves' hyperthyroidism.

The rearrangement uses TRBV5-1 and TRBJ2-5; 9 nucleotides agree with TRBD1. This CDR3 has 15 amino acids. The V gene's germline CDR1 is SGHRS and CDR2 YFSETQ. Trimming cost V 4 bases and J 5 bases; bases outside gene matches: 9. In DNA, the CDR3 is TGCGCCAGCAGCGGGACGACAGGGGGTAAGGAGACCCAGTACTTC. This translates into CASSGTTGGKETQYF.

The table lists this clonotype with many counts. CDR3 bases: TGCGCCAGCAGCTCAGGGTTGGCGAACACTGAAGCTTTCTTT. Amino acids: CASSSGLANTEAFF. The V call is TRBV5-1, the J call TRBJ1-1; D possibly corresponds to TRBD1 (5 bases). CDR1 SGHRS and CDR2 YFSETQ come from the germline V gene. The V end was cut by 3 bases, the J end by 1 base, with 10 bases between. The CDR3 totals 14 residues.

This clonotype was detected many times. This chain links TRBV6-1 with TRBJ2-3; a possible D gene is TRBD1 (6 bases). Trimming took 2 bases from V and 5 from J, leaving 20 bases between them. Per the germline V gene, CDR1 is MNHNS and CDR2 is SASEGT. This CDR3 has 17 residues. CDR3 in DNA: TGTGCCAGCAGTGAATACCTGGGACAAGGGTCGAGAGATACGCAGTATTTT. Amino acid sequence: CASSEYLGQGSRDTQYF.

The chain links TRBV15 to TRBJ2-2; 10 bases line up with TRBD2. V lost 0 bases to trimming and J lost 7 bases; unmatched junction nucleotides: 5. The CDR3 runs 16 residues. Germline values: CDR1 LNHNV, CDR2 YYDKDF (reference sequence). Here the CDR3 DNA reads TGTGCCACCAGCAGAGAACTAGCGGGACCGGACGGGGAGCTGTTTTTT. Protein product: CATSRELAGPDGELFF.

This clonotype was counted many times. The CDR3 bases are TGTGCCAGCAGCTTTCTAGCGGGAGAGGACAATGAGCAGTTCTTC. Its protein is CASSFLAGEDNEQFF. This sequence joins TRBV7-9 and TRBJ2-1; 10 bases agree with TRBD2. The germline V gene encodes CDR1 SEHNR and CDR2 FQNEAQ (reference sequence). V was clipped by 3 bases and J by 5 bases; unmatched bases: 4. CDR3 length: 15 amino acids.

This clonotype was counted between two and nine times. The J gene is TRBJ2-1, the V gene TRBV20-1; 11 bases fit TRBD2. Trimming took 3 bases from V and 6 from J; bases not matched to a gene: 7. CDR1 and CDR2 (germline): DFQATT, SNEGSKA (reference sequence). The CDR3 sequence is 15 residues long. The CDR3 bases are TGCAGTGCTAGCGATTTTAGCGGGAGGGTCAATGAGCAGTTCTTC. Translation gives CSASDFSGRVNEQFF.

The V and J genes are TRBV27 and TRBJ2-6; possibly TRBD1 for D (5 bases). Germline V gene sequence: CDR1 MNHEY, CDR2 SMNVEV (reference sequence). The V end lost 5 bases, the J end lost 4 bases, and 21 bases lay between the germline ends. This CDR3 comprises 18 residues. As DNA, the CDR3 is TGTGCCAGCAGTCTCACGCAGGGTCCTGGTGCGGGGGCCAACGTCCTGACTTTC. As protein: CASSLTQGPGAGANVLTF.

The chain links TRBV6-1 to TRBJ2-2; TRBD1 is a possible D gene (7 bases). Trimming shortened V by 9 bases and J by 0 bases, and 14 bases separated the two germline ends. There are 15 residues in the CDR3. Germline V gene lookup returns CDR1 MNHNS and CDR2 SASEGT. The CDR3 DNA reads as TGTGCCAGTTCCCGGGGGACAGCGAACACCGGGGAGCTGTTTTTT. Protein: CASSRGTANTGELFF.

CDR3 DNA: TGTGCCAGCAGTGAAGCTAGGATCACCGGGGAGCTGTTTTTT. Amino acids: CASSEARITGELFF. This chain connects TRBV2 to TRBJ2-2; D remains unclear. This CDR3 is built from 14 residues. Per the germline V gene, CDR1 is SNHLY and CDR2 is FYNNEI. Trimming left V 0 bases short and J 4 bases short, with 6 bases between. Based on the CDR3 plus reference TRBV2 and TRBJ2-2, the full variable domain is EPEVTQTPSHQVTQMGQEVILRCVPISNHLYFYWYRQILGQKVEFLVSFYNNEISEKSEIFDDQFSVERPDGSNFTLKIRSTKLEDSAMYFCASSEARITGELFFGEGSRLTVL.

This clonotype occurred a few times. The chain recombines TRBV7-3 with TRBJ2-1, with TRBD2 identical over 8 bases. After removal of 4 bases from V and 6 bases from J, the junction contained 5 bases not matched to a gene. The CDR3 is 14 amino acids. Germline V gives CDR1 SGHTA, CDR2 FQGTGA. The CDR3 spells CASSSGLAPNEQFF. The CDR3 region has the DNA TGTGCCAGCAGCTCCGGACTAGCTCCCAATGAGCAGTTCTTC.

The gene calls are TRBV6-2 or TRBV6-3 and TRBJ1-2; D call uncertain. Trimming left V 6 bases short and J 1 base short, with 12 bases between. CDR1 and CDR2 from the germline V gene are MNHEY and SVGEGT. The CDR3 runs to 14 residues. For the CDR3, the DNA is TGTGCCAGCAGCCCCCAGACTATTAACTATGGCTACACCTTC. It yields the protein CASSPQTINYGYTF.

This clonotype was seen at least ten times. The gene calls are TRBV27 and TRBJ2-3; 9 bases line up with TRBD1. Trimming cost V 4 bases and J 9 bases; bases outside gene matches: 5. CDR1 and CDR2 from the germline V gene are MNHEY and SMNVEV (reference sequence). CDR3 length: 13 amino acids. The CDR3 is CASSSGQGTTQYF. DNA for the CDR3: TGTGCCAGCAGTTCGGGACAGGGAACCACGCAGTATTTT.

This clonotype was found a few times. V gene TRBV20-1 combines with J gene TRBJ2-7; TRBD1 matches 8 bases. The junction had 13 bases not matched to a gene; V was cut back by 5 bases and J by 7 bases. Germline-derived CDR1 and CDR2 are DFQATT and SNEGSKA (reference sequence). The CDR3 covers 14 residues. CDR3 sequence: CSASPGQVMREQYF. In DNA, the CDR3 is TGCAGTGCTTCGCCGGGACAGGTGATGAGAGAGCAGTACTTC.

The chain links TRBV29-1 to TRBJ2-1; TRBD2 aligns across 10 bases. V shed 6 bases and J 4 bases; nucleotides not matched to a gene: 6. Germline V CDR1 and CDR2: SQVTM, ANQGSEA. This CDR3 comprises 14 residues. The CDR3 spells CSVPGAGGYNEQFF. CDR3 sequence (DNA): TGCAGCGTCCCAGGAGCGGGAGGGTACAATGAGCAGTTCTTC.

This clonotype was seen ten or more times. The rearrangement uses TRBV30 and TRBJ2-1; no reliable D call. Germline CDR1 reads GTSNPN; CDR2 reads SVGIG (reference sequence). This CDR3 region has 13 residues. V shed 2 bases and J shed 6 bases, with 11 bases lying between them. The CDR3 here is CAWSSESGNEQFF. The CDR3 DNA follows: TGTGCCTGGAGTAGCGAGTCCGGCAATGAGCAGTTCTTC.

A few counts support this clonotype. CDR3 sequence (DNA): TGTGCCACCCAGAGCGGGATACTCACAGATACGCAGTATTTT. Amino acid sequence: CATQSGILTDTQYF. This rearrangement joins TRBV15 to TRBJ2-3, with TRBD2 matching over 7 bases. The germline V gene has CDR1 LNHNV and CDR2 YYDKDF (reference sequence). This CDR3 is 14 amino acids long. J lost 2 bases, V lost 8 bases, and 7 bases had no gene match.

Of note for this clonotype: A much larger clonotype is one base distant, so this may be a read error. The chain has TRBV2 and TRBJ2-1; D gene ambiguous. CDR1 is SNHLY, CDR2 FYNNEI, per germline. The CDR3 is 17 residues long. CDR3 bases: TGTGCCAGCAGTTTATCGTCCCCCAGAACTACCTACAATGGGCAGTTCTTC. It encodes CASSLSSPRTTYNGQFF.

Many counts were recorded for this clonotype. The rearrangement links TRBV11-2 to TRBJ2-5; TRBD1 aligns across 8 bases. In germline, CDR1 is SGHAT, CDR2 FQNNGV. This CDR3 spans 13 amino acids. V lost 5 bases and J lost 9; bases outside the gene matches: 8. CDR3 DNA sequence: TGTGCCAGCAGCCCCAACCAGGGGGCAGCCCAGTACTTC. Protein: CASSPNQGAAQYF.

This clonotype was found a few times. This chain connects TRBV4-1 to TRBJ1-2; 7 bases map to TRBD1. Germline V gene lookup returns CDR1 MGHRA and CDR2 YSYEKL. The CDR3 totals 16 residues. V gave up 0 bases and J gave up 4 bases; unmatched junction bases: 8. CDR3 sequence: CASSQDPGQASYGYTF. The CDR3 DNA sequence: TGCGCCAGCAGCCAAGATCCCGGACAGGCGTCCTATGGCTACACCTTC.

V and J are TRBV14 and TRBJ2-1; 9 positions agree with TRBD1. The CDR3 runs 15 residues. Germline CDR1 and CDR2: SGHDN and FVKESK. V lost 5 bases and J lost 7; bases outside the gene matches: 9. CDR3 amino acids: CASSSGTGTLNEQFF. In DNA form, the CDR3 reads TGTGCCAGCAGCTCCGGGACAGGGACGCTGAATGAGCAGTTCTTC.

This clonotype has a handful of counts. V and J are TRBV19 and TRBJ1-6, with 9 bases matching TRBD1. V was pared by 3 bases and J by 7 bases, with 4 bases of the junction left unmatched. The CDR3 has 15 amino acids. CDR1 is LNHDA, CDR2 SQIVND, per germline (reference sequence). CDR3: CASSIGTGRNSPLHF. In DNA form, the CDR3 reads TGTGCCAGTAGTATCGGGACAGGGCGGAATTCACCCCTCCACTTT.

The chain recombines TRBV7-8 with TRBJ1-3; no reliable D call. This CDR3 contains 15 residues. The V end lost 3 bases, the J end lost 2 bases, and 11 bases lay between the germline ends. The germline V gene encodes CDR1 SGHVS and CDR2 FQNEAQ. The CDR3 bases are TGTGCCAGCAGCTTTGAGAGTGCAGCTGGAAACACCATATATTTT. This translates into CASSFESAAGNTIYF.

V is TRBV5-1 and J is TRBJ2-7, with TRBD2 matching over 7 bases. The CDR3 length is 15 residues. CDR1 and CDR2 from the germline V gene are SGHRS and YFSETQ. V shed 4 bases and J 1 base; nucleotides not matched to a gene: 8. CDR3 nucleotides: TGCGCCAGCAGCGTCGGGACTATTGTATCCTACGAGCAGTACTTC. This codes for CASSVGTIVSYEQYF.

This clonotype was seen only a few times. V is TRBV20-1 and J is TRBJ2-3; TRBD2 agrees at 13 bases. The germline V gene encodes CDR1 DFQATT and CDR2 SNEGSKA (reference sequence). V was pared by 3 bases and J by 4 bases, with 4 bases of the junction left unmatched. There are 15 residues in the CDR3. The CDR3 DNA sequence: TGCAGTGCTAGGGGGGGACTAGCGGGATCAGATACGCAGTATTTT. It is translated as CSARGGLAGSDTQYF.

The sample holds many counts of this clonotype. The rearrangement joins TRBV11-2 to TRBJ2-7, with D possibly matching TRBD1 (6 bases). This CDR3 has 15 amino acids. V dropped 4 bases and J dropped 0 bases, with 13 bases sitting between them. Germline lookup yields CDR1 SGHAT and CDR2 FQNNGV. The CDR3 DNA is TGTGCCAGCAGCTATACCAGGGGCAGCTCCTACGAGCAGTACTTC. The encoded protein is CASSYTRGSSYEQYF. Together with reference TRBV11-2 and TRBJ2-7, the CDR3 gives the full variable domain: EAGVAQSPRYKIIEKRQSVAFWCNPISGHATLYWYQQILGQGPKLLIQFQNNGVVDDSQLPKDRFSAERLKGVDSTLKIQPAKLEDSAVYLCASSYTRGSSYEQYFGPGTRLTVT.